These 20 T cell receptor beta chains were all obtained from the same sample, sequenced in a study of blood T cell repertoires in COVID-19. Profiled with immunoSEQ multiplex PCR; TCRdb holds only in-frame clones, not every one. The sample contains fewer than 300,000 clones, 70% to 90% of which appear only once. The sequencing sample was made of peripheral blood. The receptors come from a woman under 40 with acute or convalescent COVID-19.

The V and J genes are TRBV5-1 and TRBJ2-1; TRBD1 matches 7 bases. CDR3 length: 16 amino acids. V lost 4 bases to trimming and J lost 8 bases; unmatched junction nucleotides: 15. Looked up from germline, CDR1 is SGHRS and CDR2 is YFSETQ. CDR3 loop: CASSVSPGQRVDEQFF. CDR3 DNA: TGCGCCAGCAGCGTAAGTCCGGGACAGAGAGTAGATGAGCAGTTCTTC.

The chain employs TRBV7-2 and TRBJ2-3; D is perhaps TRBD1 (5 bases). The CDR3 spans 16 residues. Trimming cost V 1 base and J 1 base, with 12 bases left between them. CDR1 and CDR2 from the germline V gene are SGHTA and FQGNSA. CDR3 sequence reads: CASSLESGFGTDTQYF. As DNA, the CDR3 is TGTGCCAGCAGCTTAGAGTCAGGGTTCGGCACAGATACGCAGTATTTT.

CDR3 region: CSVETGGGTGELFF. The CDR3 nucleotides read TGCAGCGTTGAGACAGGGGGTGGCACCGGGGAGCTGTTTTTT. The rearrangement joins TRBV29-1 to TRBJ2-2; 9 bases agree with TRBD1. There are 14 residues in the CDR3. V lost 3 bases to trimming and J lost 4 bases; unmatched junction nucleotides: 3. Germline V gene sequence: CDR1 SQVTM, CDR2 ANQGSEA.

The V gene is TRBV27, the J gene TRBJ2-7; D call uncertain. Trimming removed 2 bases from V and 1 base from J, with 9 bases in between. Germline CDR1 and CDR2: MNHEY and SMNVEV (reference sequence). The CDR3 has 14 amino acids. The CDR3 coding sequence is TGTGCCAGCAGTTTAGCGTACCGATCCTACGAGCAGTACTTC. Residues: CASSLAYRSYEQYF.

The chain recombines TRBV5-3 with TRBJ1-6; tentatively, D is TRBD1 (6 bases). TRBV5-3 counts as an open reading frame of uncertain function. V lost 1 base to trimming and J lost 10 bases, with 18 bases between them. This CDR3 has 16 amino acids. This chain's CDR3 is CARSLTGMTGGSPLHF. CDR3 DNA sequence: TGTGCCAGAAGCTTGACAGGGATGACTGGTGGATCACCCCTCCACTTT.

This sequence joins TRBV4-3 and TRBJ2-7; D is ambiguous. The germline CDR1 and CDR2 sequences are LGHNA and YSLEER. V was cut by 4 bases and J by 3 bases, with 13 bases left in between. This CDR3 is built from 14 residues. CDR3 sequence (DNA): TGCGCCAGCAGCCCCTGGGTCTCTAGCTACGAGCAGTACTTC. This sequence encodes CASSPWVSSYEQYF.

The chain links TRBV27 to TRBJ2-7, with 16 bases matching TRBD2. Unmatched junction bases numbered 13, after V lost 6 bases and J lost 2 bases. Germline values: CDR1 MNHEY, CDR2 SMNVEV (reference sequence). The CDR3 is made up of 19 amino acids. CDR3 DNA sequence: TGTGCCAGCAGGCCGGACCAGGGACTAGCGGGAGGGGGGGCCTACGAGCAGTACTTC. Protein product: CASRPDQGLAGGGAYEQYF.

The gene calls are TRBV21-1 and TRBJ1-1; the table assigns TRBD1, which was not confirmed against the DNA. TRBV21-1 is an annotated pseudogene. The CDR3 totals 15 residues. CDR3 sequence reads: CATGKTGHLNTEAFF. CDR3 coding DNA: TGTGCCACGGGCAAAACGGGACACTTGAACACTGAAGCTTTCTTT.

The chain joins TRBV24-1 to TRBJ2-2; the D gene is possibly TRBD2 (5 bases). CDR1 is KGHDR, CDR2 SFDVKD, per germline. The CDR3 runs 17 residues. Trimming pared 0 bases from V and 5 bases from J, leaving 15 bases between. The CDR3 DNA sequence: TGTGCCACCAGTGATTTGCAAACGGCGGGTGCAACCGGGGAGCTGTTTTTT. This gives the protein CATSDLQTAGATGELFF.

The J gene is TRBJ2-5, the V gene TRBV6-5, with 9 bases fitting TRBD2. The CDR3 covers 15 residues. Germline V gene sequence: CDR1 MNHEY, CDR2 SVGAGI. J gave up 4 bases and V 11 bases, and 14 bases lay outside the gene matches. CDR3 sequence (DNA): TGTGCCTCCCCTAGAGGGGGTAGCGGGAGAGAGACCCAGTACTTC. This translates into CASPRGGSGRETQYF.

This sequence joins TRBV25-1 and TRBJ2-1; TRBD2 might be the D (6 bases). The germline gives CDR1 MGHDK, CDR2 SYGVNS. The CDR3 is made up of 15 amino acids. Trimming took 0 bases from V and 7 from J, leaving 13 bases between them. CDR3 amino acids: CASSEYGRWQNEQFF. Written as DNA, the CDR3 is TGTGCCAGCAGTGAATACGGGAGATGGCAAAATGAGCAGTTCTTC. Using reference TRBV25-1 and TRBJ2-1 for the parts outside the CDR3, the full variable domain is EADIYQTPRYLVIGTGKKITLECSQTMGHDKMYWYQQDPGMELHLIHYSYGVNSTEKGDLSSESTVSRIRTEHFPLTLESARPSHTSQYLCASSEYGRWQNEQFFGPGTRLTVL.

The CDR3 bases are TGTGCCAGCAAGGTGGTCAGGGGGAATTACGAGCAGTACTTC. Translating it yields CASKVVRGNYEQYF. The V gene is TRBV6-5, the J gene TRBJ2-7; 7 bases fit TRBD1. Germline values: CDR1 MNHEY, CDR2 SVGAGI. The V and J ends lost 7 bases and 4 bases, in that order; junction bases with no gene match: 10. The CDR3 covers 14 residues.

This rearrangement joins TRBV10-3 to TRBJ2-5; a weak D match, TRBD1 (7 bases). Trimming cost V 11 bases and J 5 bases, with 21 bases left between them. Per germline, CDR1 ENHRY and CDR2 SYGVKD. The CDR3 length is 14 residues. CDR3 sequence: CASGDRGGWETQYF. The CDR3, as DNA: TGTGCCTCGGGAGACCGAGGGGGCTGGGAGACCCAGTACTTC.

Points on this clone: Mismatch with germline at one junction end may stem from a read error. The chain couples TRBV5-4 to TRBJ2-7, with 8 bases identical to TRBD1. The length of the CDR3 is 13 residues. The germline V gene encodes CDR1 SGHNT and CDR2 YYREEE (reference sequence). The CDR3 coding sequence is TGTGCCAGCGAAATACAGGGGGGTTCCTGGACCCACTTC. This sequence encodes CASEIQGGSWTHF.

The rearrangement links TRBV15 to TRBJ1-2; 7 positions match TRBD1. CDR3 length: 12 residues. Germline values: CDR1 LNHNV, CDR2 YYDKDF (reference sequence). V lost 3 bases to trimming and J lost 10 bases; unmatched junction nucleotides: 5. In DNA form, the CDR3 reads TGTGCCACCAGCAGGCCGACAGGGATCTACACCTTC. This translates into CATSRPTGIYTF.

The rearrangement joins TRBV7-9 to TRBJ2-3; 13 nucleotides line up with TRBD2. The CDR3 loop spans 18 amino acids. After removal of 2 bases from V and 2 bases from J, the junction contained 7 bases not matched to a gene. Germline CDR1 reads SEHNR; CDR2 reads FQNEAQ (reference sequence). The DNA of the CDR3 is TGTGCCAGCAGCTTATTGGGGGGGACTAGCGGGGCCACAGATACGCAGTATTTT. As protein: CASSLLGGTSGATDTQYF.

The V gene is TRBV7-2, the J gene TRBJ1-2; no clear D. V gave up 2 bases and J gave up 5 bases, with 9 bases separating them. The V gene's germline CDR1 is SGHTA and CDR2 FQGNSA. This CDR3 is 13 amino acids long. DNA of the CDR3: TGTGCCAGCAGCTTAACTGCGGTTTATGGCTACACCTTC. This gives the protein CASSLTAVYGYTF.

J is TRBJ1-6 and V is TRBV7-3; no reliable D call. The CDR3 runs to 12 residues. V dropped 6 bases and J dropped 11 bases, with 11 bases sitting between them. CDR1 is SGHTA, CDR2 FQGTGA, per germline. CDR3 DNA: TGTGCCAGCAGACAACCCGGGGCACCCCTCCACTTT. Amino acid sequence: CASRQPGAPLHF.

The chain employs TRBV4-2 and TRBJ2-3; 11 nucleotides align to TRBD2. The germline V gene has CDR1 LGHNA and CDR2 YNFKEQ. V dropped 5 bases and J dropped 2; count of bases not matched to a gene: 3. The CDR3 has 15 residues. The CDR3 nucleotides are TGTGCCAGCAGCAGACTAGCGGGGCTCACAGATACGCAGTATTTT. Its protein is CASSRLAGLTDTQYF.

The rearrangement links TRBV11-2 to TRBJ2-2, with 7 bases identical to TRBD2. The germline V gene encodes CDR1 SGHAT and CDR2 FQNNGV. With 0 bases clipped from V and 0 bases from J, the junction kept 10 bases outside the gene matches. The CDR3 totals 19 residues. CDR3 loop: CASSLDLWLADPNTGELFF. CDR3 in DNA: TGTGCCAGCAGCTTAGATTTGTGGCTAGCGGACCCGAACACCGGGGAGCTGTTTTTT.